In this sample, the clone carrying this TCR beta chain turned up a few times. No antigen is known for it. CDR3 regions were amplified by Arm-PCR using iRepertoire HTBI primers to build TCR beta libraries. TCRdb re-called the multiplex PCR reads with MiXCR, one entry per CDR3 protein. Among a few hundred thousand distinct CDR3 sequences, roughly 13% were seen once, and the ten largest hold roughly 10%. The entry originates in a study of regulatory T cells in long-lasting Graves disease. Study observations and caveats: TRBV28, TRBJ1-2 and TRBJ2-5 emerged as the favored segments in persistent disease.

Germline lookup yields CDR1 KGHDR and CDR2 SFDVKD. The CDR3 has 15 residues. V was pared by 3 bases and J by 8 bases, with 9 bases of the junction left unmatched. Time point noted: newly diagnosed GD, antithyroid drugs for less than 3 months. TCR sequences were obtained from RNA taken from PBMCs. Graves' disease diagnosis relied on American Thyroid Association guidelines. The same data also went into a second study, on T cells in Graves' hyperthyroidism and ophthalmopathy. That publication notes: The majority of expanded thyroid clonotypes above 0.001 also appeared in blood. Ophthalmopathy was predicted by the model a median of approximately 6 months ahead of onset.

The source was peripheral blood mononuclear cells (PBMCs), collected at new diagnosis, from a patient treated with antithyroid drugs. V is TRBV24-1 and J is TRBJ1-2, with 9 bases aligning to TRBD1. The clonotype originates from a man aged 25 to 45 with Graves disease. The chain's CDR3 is CATSDGPGQGRGYTF. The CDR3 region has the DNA TGTGCCACCAGTGATGGCCCGGGACAGGGACGAGGCTACACCTTC.